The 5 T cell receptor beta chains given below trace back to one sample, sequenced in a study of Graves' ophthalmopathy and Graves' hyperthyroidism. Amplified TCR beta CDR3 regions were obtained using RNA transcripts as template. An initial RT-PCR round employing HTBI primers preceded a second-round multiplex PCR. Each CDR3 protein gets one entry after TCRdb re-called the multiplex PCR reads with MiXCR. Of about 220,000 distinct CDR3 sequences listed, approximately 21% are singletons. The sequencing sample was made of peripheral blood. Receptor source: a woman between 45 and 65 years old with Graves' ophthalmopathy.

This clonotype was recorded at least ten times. The CDR3 region is CASSWNGGRDTEAFF. In DNA form, the CDR3 reads TGCGCCAGCAGCTGGAACGGGGGCAGGGACACTGAAGCTTTCTTT. The rearrangement uses TRBV5-1 and TRBJ1-1; maybe TRBD1 (6 bases). Trimming left V 3 bases short and J 3 bases short, with 15 bases between. The germline CDR1 and CDR2 sequences are SGHRS and YFSETQ. The CDR3 sequence is 15 residues long.

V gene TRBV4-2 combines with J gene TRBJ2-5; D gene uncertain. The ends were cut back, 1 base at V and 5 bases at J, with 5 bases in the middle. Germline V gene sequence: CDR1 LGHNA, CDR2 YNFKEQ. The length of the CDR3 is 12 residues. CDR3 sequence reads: CASSQGSETQYF. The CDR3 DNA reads TGTGCCAGCAGCCAAGGAAGTGAGACCCAGTACTTC.

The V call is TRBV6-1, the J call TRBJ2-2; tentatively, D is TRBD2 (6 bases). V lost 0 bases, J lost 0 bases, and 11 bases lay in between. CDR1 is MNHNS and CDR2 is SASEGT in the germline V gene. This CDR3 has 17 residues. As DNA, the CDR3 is TGTGCCAGCAGTGAAGCGCTGGGCGGGACGAACACCGGGGAGCTGTTTTTT. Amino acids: CASSEALGGTNTGELFF.

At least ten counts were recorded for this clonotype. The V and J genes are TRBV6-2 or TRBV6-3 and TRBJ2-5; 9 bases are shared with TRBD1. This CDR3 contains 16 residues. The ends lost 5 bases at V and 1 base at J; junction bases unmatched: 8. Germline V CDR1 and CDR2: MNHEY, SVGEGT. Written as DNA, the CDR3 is TGTGCCAGCAGTCCCTCCGGGACAGGGCGCCAAGAGACCCAGTACTTC. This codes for CASSPSGTGRQETQYF.

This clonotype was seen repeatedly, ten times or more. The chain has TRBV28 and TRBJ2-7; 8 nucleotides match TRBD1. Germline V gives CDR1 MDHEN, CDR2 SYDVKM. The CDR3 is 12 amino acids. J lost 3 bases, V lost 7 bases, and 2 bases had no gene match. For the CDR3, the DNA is TGTGCCAGCACCGGGACAGGCTACGAGCAGTACTTC. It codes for CASTGTGYEQYF.